This T cell receptor (beta chain) was sequenced during a study of blood T cell repertoires in COVID-19. Turning to the study itself: COVID-19 samples collected from the United States, Italy and Spain covered acute and convalescent phases. PBMCs, B-cell-depleted T cells, or T cells provided the cDNA or gDNA that made up the material.

Germline CDR1 KGHDR, CDR2 SFDVKD. CDR3 length equals 16 residues. V trimming: 3 bases; J trimming: 4 bases; junction bases outside the gene matches: 8. Sequencing was performed with immunoSEQ multiplex PCR; in TCRdb, only in-frame clones are kept and a portion is missing. The data contain 100,000 to 150,000 clones, approximately 74% of them singletons. Sequenced sample: peripheral blood. J is TRBJ2-1 and V is TRBV24-1; TRBD2 agrees at 7 bases. This receptor was identified in a man between 60 and 75 years old with acute or convalescent COVID-19. This CDR3 reads CATSDPTSPGYNEQFF. The CDR3 bases are TGTGCCACCAGTGATCCGACTAGCCCGGGATACAATGAGCAGTTCTTC.